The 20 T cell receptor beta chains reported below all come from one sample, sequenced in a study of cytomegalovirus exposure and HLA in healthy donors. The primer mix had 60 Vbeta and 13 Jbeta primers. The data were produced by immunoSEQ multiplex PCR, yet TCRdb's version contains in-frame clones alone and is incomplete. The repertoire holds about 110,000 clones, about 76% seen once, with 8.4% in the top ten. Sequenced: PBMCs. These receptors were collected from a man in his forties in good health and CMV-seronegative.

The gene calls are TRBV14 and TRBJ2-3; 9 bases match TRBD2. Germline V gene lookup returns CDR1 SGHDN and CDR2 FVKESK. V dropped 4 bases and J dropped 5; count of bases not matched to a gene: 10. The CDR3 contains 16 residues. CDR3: CASSPLAGNDRDTQYF. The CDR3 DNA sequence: TGTGCCAGCAGCCCTCTAGCGGGGAATGATAGAGATACGCAGTATTTT.

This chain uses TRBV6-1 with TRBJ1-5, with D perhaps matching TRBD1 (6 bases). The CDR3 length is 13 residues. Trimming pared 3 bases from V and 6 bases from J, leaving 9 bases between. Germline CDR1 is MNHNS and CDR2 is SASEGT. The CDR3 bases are TGTGCCAGCAGTGAGGGGGCTGGTCAGCCCCAGCATTTT. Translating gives CASSEGAGQPQHF.

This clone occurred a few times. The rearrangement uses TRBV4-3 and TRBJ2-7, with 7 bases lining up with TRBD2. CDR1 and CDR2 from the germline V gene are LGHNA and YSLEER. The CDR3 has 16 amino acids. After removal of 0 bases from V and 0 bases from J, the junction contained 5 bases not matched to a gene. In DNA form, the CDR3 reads TGCGCCAGCAGCCAAGATCGCGGGGGACCCTCCTACGAGCAGTACTTC. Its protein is CASSQDRGGPSYEQYF.

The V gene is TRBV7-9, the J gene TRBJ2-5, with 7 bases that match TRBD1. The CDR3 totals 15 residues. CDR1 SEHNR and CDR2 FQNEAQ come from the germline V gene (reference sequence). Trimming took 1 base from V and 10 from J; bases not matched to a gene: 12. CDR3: CASSLEGGTAHVQYF. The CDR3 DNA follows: TGTGCCAGCAGCTTAGAAGGTGGGACAGCCCATGTCCAGTACTTC.

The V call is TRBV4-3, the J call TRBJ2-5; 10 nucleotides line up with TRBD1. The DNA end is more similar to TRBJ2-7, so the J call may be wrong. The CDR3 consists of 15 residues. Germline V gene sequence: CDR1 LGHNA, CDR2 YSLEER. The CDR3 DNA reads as TGCGCCAGCAGCCACCGGACAGGGGGACCCTACGAGCAGTACTTC. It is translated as CASSHRTGGPYEQYF.

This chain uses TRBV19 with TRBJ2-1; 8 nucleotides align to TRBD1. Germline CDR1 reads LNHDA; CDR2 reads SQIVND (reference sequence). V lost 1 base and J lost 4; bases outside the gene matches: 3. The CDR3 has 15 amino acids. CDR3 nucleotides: TGTGCCAGTAGTATAGTGGGACAGGTTTACAATGAGCAGTTCTTC. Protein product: CASSIVGQVYNEQFF.

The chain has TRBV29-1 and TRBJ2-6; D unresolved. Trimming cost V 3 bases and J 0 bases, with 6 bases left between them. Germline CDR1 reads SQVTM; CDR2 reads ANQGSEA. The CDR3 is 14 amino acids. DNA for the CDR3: TGCAGCGTTGATGGAGCCTCTGGGGCCAACGTCCTGACTTTC. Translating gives CSVDGASGANVLTF.

The CDR3 DNA sequence: TGTGCCAGCAGCTTAGCCGACTCCTCCTACGAGCAGTACTTC. Translation: CASSLADSSYEQYF. The gene calls are TRBV11-2 and TRBJ2-7; D remains unclear. The CDR3 spans 14 residues. The V gene's germline CDR1 is SGHAT and CDR2 FQNNGV. The V end was cut by 1 base, the J end by 0 bases, with 7 bases between.

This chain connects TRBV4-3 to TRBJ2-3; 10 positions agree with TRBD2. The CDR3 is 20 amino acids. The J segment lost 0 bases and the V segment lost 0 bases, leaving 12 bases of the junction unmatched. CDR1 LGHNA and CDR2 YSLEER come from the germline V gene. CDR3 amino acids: CASSQDWASGGTSSTDTQYF. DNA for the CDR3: TGCGCCAGCAGCCAAGATTGGGCTAGCGGGGGAACCTCTAGCACAGATACGCAGTATTTT.

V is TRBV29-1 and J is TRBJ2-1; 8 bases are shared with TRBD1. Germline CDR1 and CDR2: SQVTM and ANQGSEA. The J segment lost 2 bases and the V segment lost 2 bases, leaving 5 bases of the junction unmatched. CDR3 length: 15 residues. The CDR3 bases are TGCAGCGTTGAACCGTGGGACAGGACCTACAATGAGCAGTTCTTC. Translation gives CSVEPWDRTYNEQFF.

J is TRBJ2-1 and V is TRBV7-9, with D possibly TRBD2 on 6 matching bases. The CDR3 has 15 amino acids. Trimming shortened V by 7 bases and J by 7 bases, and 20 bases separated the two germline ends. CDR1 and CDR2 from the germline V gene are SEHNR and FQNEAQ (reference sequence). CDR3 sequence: CASTPSGGGWNEQFF. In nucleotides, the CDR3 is TGTGCCAGCACCCCAAGTGGTGGGGGGTGGAATGAGCAGTTCTTC.

Written as DNA, the CDR3 is TGTGCCAGCACCGTCATTGGAACGGGATCCTACGAGCAGTACTTC. This codes for CASTVIGTGSYEQYF. The chain carries TRBV5-6 and TRBJ2-7; a possible D gene is TRBD2 (5 bases). V shed 6 bases and J shed 1 base, with 17 bases lying between them. Germline assignment: CDR1 SGHDT and CDR2 YYEEEE. The CDR3 is 15 residues long.

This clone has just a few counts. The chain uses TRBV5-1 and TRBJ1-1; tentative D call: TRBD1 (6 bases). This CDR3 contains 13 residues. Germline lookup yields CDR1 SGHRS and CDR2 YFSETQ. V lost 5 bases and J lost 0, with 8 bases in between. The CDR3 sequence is CASREGVNTEAFF. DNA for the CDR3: TGCGCCAGCAGAGAGGGGGTGAACACTGAAGCTTTCTTT.

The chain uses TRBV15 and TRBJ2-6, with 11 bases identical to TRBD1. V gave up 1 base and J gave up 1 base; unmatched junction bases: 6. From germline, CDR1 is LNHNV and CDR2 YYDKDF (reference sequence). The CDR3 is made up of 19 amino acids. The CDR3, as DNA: TGTGCCACCAGCAGAGGCGGACAGGGGGCTGGTTCTGGGGCCAACGTCCTGACTTTC. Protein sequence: CATSRGGQGAGSGANVLTF.

The CDR3 region has the DNA TGTGCCAGCAGCTTAGAAGTGGGCAGCTACGAGCAGTACTTC. Translated: CASSLEVGSYEQYF. The chain has TRBV7-6 and TRBJ2-7; D is unresolved. Trimming cost V 1 base and J 3 bases, with 10 bases left between them. Germline values: CDR1 SGHVS, CDR2 FNYEAQ. CDR3 size: 14 residues. Combining the CDR3 with reference TRBV7-6 and TRBJ2-7 gives the whole variable domain GAGVSQSPRYKVTKRGQDVALRCDPISGHVSLYWYRQALGQGPEFLTYFNYEAQQDKSGLPNDRFSAERPEGSISTLTIQRTEQRDSAMYRCASSLEVGSYEQYFGPGTRLTVT.

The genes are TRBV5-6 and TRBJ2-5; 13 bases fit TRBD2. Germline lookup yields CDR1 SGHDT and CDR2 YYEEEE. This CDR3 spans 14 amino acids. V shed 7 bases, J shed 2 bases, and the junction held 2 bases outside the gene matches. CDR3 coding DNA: TGTGCCAGCGGGGGACTAGCGGGGCAAGAGACCCAGTACTTC. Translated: CASGGLAGQETQYF. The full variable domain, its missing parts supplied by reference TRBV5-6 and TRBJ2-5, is DAGVTQSPTHLIKTRGQQVTLRCSPKSGHDTVSWYQQALGQGPQFIFQYYEEEERQRGNFPDRFSGHQFPNYSSELNVNALLLGDSALYLCASGGLAGQETQYFGPGTRLLVL.

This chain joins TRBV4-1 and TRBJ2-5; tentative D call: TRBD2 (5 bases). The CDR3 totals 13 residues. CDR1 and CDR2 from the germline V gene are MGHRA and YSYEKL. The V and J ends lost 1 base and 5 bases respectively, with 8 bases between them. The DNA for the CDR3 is TGCGCCAGCAGCCAAGTTCCGGGGGAGACCCAGTACTTC. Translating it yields CASSQVPGETQYF.

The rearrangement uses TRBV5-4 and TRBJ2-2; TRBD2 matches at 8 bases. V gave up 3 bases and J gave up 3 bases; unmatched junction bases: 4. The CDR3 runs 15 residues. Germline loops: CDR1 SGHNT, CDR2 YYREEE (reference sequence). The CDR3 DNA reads TGTGCCAGCAGCTCCGGGGGGGCCTACACCGGGGAGCTGTTTTTT. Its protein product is CASSSGGAYTGELFF.

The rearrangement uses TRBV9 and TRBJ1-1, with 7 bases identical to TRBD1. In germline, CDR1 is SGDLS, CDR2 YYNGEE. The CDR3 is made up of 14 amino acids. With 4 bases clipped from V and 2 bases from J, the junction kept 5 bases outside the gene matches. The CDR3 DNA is TGTGCCAGCAGCCCCGGGACAGCTAACACTGAAGCTTTCTTT. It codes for CASSPGTANTEAFF.

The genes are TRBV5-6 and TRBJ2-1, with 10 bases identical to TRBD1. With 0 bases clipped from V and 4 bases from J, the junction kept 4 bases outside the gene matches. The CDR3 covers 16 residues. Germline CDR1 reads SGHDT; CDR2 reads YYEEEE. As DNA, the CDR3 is TGTGCCAGCAGCTTGGTTCCGGGACAGGGGTACAATGAGCAGTTCTTC. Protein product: CASSLVPGQGYNEQFF.